These 25 T cell receptor beta chains originate from one sample sequenced in a study of tissue T cells after allogeneic stem cell transplantation (dated by TCRdb to about 2022). Receptor libraries were prepared by the immunoSEQ multiplex PCR assay. The source is immuneACCESS, and TCRdb retained only in-frame sequences with V and J called. Part of the clones is not carried over; for the studies checked, unresolved V genes explain less than half of this, and the remainder is unexplained. Recorded for this sample are some 6,300 clones; approximately 50% of them occurred a single time. 6% to 8.5% of the sample is in the top ten clones. The time point label for this specimen denotes: mouse harvest day 7 after allogeneic transplant. Mouse grafts combined 10^7 T-cell-depleted bone marrow cells with 10^6 splenic CD5+ T cells, given via tail vein injection. Sequencing was performed on gut tissue. The receptors stem from a female BALB/c mouse given C57BL/6 T cells with graft-versus-host disease after an allogeneic hematopoietic cell transplant.

Details on this clone: Germline and genes: mouse. From the germline J gene comes the end of the CDR3, since the read stops 1 residue before it. This chain connects TRBV24 to TRBJ1-6, with TRBD1 identical over 7 bases. TRBJ1-6 is an ORF; its function is uncertain. CDR1 and CDR2 (germline): KGHTA, FRNEEI. The V and J ends lost 0 bases and 5 bases, in that order; junction bases with no gene match: 4. The CDR3 has 16 residues. CDR3 DNA, as far as it was read: TGTGCCAGCAGTCTGTATGAAGGGACAGATAATTCGCCCCTCTAC. Amino acid sequence: CASSLYEGTDNSPLY. The full-length CDR3 reads as CASSLYEGTDNSPLYF.

In regard to this clone: Gene names follow the mouse nomenclature. The DNA ends 1 residue before the CDR3 does, and the rest of the CDR3 is filled in from the germline J gene. The genes are TRBV26 and TRBJ1-2; 11 bases line up with TRBD1. Germline V CDR1 and CDR2: KGHPV, FQNQEV (reference sequence). V lost 6 bases and J lost 5; bases outside the gene matches: 5. This CDR3 region has 14 residues. The sequenced part of the CDR3 DNA is TGTGCCAGCAGCCCCGGGACAGGGGGATCCGACTACACC. Its translation: CASSPGTGGSDYT. The full CDR3 protein reads CASSPGTGGSDYTF.

This clone was observed a few times. Gene names and germline match the mouse. The read ends 1 residue early relative to the CDR3; the germline J gene fills the gap. The chain combines TRBV12-2 with TRBJ2-7; either TRBD1 or TRBD2 may fit D (6 bases each). The CDR3 consists of 14 residues. Trimming stripped 0 bases from V and 6 bases from J, with 14 bases between. Germline V gene lookup returns CDR1 SGHLS and CDR2 HYDKME. CDR3 sequence reads: CASSLVGAQFEQYF. The part of the CDR3 DNA that was read is TGTGCCAGCTCTCTCGTGGGGGCGCAATTTGAACAGTAC.

In this sample, this clone turned up a few times. Any gene name here is a mouse gene name. The read finishes 1 residue shy of the CDR3 end, and the germline J gene is used to complete it. The genes are TRBV26 and TRBJ1-1; D is unclear. Per the germline V gene, CDR1 is KGHPV and CDR2 is FQNQEV (reference sequence). Trimming took 4 bases from V and 2 from J, leaving 8 bases between them. The CDR3 has 13 residues. Incomplete CDR3 DNA: TGTGCCAGCAGTCAGGGAGTTAACACAGAAGTCTTC. The encoded protein is CASSQGVNTEVF. The CDR3, in full, reads CASSQGVNTEVFF.

Notes on this clone: Genes and germline are mouse. The CDR3 goes on 1 residue after the read ends, and that part is filled in from the germline J gene. The chain couples TRBV3 to TRBJ1-2; no clear D gene. Per germline, CDR1 SNHLY and CDR2 FYNGKV (reference sequence). The CDR3 has 13 residues. The germline V and J ends were trimmed by 0 bases and 2 bases, with 4 bases remaining between them. The sequenced CDR3 bases are TGTGCCAGCAGCTTAGCTGGGAACTCCGACTACACC. Its translation is CASSLAGNSDYT. The entire CDR3 protein reads CASSLAGNSDYTF.

The sample holds one count of this clone. Mouse gene names and germline throughout. Coverage ceases 1 residue before the CDR3 finishes, and the germline J gene fills in the end. The chain has TRBV3 and TRBJ2-5; D is tentatively TRBD1 or TRBD2 (5 bases each). V shed 5 bases and J shed 2 bases, with 11 bases lying between them. Per the germline V gene, CDR1 is SNHLY and CDR2 is FYNGKV (reference sequence). The CDR3 has 14 residues. The covered CDR3 bases are TGTGCCAGCAGCCGTCGGGACGGCCAAGACACCCAGTAC. It specifies CASSRRDGQDTQY. The CDR3 in full is CASSRRDGQDTQYF.

The table lists this clone with a few counts. Here the gene names and germline are mouse. The read falls 1 residue short of the CDR3 end, and the missing part is taken from the germline J gene. The chain uses TRBV26 and TRBJ2-3; TRBD2 matches at 12 bases. Germline V gives CDR1 KGHPV, CDR2 FQNQEV (reference sequence). The CDR3 covers 14 residues. The V segment lost 6 bases and the J segment 5 bases; nucleotides outside the gene matches: 3. The DNA read from the CDR3 is TGTGCCAGCAGGCCGGGACTGGGGGGAGAAACGCTGTAT. Amino acids: CASRPGLGGETLY. The entire CDR3 protein is CASRPGLGGETLYF.

In regard to this clone: The germline and genes are mouse ones. The CDR3 goes on 1 residue after the read ends, and that part is filled in from the germline J gene. V and J are TRBV1 and TRBJ1-3; TRBD1 aligns across 12 bases. This CDR3 comprises 16 residues. Unmatched junction bases numbered 2, after V lost 2 bases and J lost 3 bases. In germline, CDR1 is NSQYPW, CDR2 LRSPGD (reference sequence). Incomplete CDR3 DNA: TGCACCTGCAGTGCAAGGGACAGGGGGCATGGAAATACGCTCTAT. This translates into CTCSARDRGHGNTLY. In full, the CDR3 is CTCSARDRGHGNTLYF.

For this clone: Gene labels here are mouse ones. The CDR3 end is not reached by the read, which stops 1 residue before it; the germline J gene fills it in. The chain carries TRBV3 and TRBJ1-4, with D uncertain. The CDR3 loop spans 14 amino acids. The germline gives CDR1 SNHLY, CDR2 FYNGKV (reference sequence). V lost 5 bases and J lost 6, with 13 bases in between. The CDR3 reads CASSRLPGDERLFF. Partial CDR3 DNA: TGTGCCAGCAGCCGCCTTCCCGGGGACGAAAGATTATTT.

Worth noting for this clone: Germline and genes: mouse. Read data end 1 residue before the CDR3 end; the end is taken from the germline J gene. The chain employs TRBV26 and TRBJ2-7; no reliable D call. V was clipped by 0 bases and J by 3 bases, with 6 bases between them. This CDR3 spans 13 amino acids. Germline V gene data show CDR1 as KGHPV and CDR2 as FQNQEV (reference sequence). CDR3: CASSLSMGYEQYF. The part of the CDR3 DNA that was read is TGTGCCAGCAGTCTGTCTATGGGCTATGAACAGTAC.

Concerning this clone: The listed genes are named as in mouse. The CDR3 is CASSQWTGVSAETLYF. Incomplete CDR3 DNA: TGTGCCAGCAGCCAATGGACTGGGGTCAGTGCAGAAACGCTGTAT. The chain is built from TRBV5 and TRBJ2-3; TRBD2 aligns across 9 bases. The CDR3 end lies 1 residue beyond the end of the read and is filled in from the germline J gene. Germline assignment: CDR1 LGHNA and CDR2 YNLKQL (reference sequence). The CDR3 spans 16 residues. V gave up 2 bases and J gave up 0 bases; unmatched junction bases: 3.

Of note for this clone: The gene names here belong to mouse. The CDR3 goes on 1 residue after the read ends, and that part is filled in from the germline J gene. The chain uses TRBV26 and TRBJ1-2, with 9 bases identical to TRBD1. Germline CDR1 is KGHPV and CDR2 is FQNQEV (reference sequence). V was clipped by 3 bases and J by 4 bases; unmatched bases: 6. This CDR3 has 15 amino acids. The part of the CDR3 DNA that was read is TGTGCCAGCAGTCTTCCGGGACAGGGAGTCTCCGACTACACC. The encoded protein is CASSLPGQGVSDYT. The full CDR3 protein is CASSLPGQGVSDYTF.

Relative to its sample, this clone is medium-sized. The genes are named according to mouse. The observed sequence ends 1 residue before the CDR3 terminus, with the missing tail filled in from the germline J gene. The V gene is TRBV24, the J gene TRBJ2-3; the D gene is possibly TRBD1 (5 bases). CDR3 length: 12 amino acids. V gave up 6 bases and J gave up 4 bases, with 8 bases separating them. The V gene's germline CDR1 is KGHTA and CDR2 FRNEEI. Here the CDR3 reads CASRRTTETLYF. The covered CDR3 bases are TGTGCCAGCAGGCGGACAACAGAAACGCTGTAT.

Concerning this clone itself: Gene names and germline refer to mouse. The read ends 1 residue before the CDR3 terminus; that terminus is restored from the germline J gene. The rearrangement joins TRBV26 to TRBJ1-6; D is ambiguous. TRBJ1-6 belongs to the ORF category, with a function that is uncertain. The CDR3 totals 14 residues. CDR1 is KGHPV, CDR2 FQNQEV, per germline (reference sequence). Trimming took 1 base from V and 4 from J, leaving 5 bases between them. The CDR3 loop reads CASSLYQYNSPLYF. CDR3 DNA (partial): TGTGCCAGCAGTCTGTACCAGTATAATTCGCCCCTCTAC.

Turning to this clone: The genes and germline here are from mouse. The CDR3 is cut off 1 residue early in the read; its end comes from the germline J gene. This chain connects TRBV3 to TRBJ1-1; D remains ambiguous. CDR1 is SNHLY, CDR2 FYNGKV, per germline (reference sequence). The CDR3 spans 14 residues. V was pared by 1 base and J by 0 bases, with 6 bases between. CDR3 DNA, as far as it was read: TGTGCCAGCAGCTTAGGCGGCAAGAACACAGAAGTCTTC. Its translation is CASSLGGKNTEVF. The entire CDR3 reads CASSLGGKNTEVFF.

Worth noting for this clone: All gene names here are mouse names. The read halts 1 residue ahead of the CDR3 end, with the missing end drawn from the germline J gene. The chain recombines TRBV5 with TRBJ2-5; TRBD2 aligns across 7 bases. Germline trimming cut 2 bases from V and 0 bases from J; bases unmatched to any gene: 2. The germline CDR1 and CDR2 sequences are LGHNA and YNLKQL (reference sequence). This CDR3 region has 15 residues. The CDR3 loop is CASSQSWGNQDTQYF. Partial CDR3 DNA: TGTGCCAGCAGCCAAAGCTGGGGGAACCAAGACACCCAGTAC.

This clone appeared a few times. The gene names here belong to mouse. The CDR3 end falls 1 residue outside the read, so it is completed with the germline J gene. The rearrangement links TRBV23 to TRBJ2-4; the table's D call of TRBD2 was not tested on the DNA. Per the germline V gene, CDR1 is KGHTA and CDR2 is FQNQQP. The CDR3 runs 16 residues. Partial CDR3 DNA: TGCTCCAGCAGTCATTGGACTGGGGGTAGTCAAAACACCTTGTAC. This gives the protein CSSSHWTGGSQNTLY. The full CDR3 protein reads CSSSHWTGGSQNTLYF.

Only a few counts were recorded for this clone. These gene names are mouse names. The CDR3 extends 1 residue past the end of the read, so its final part is completed from the germline J gene. This chain links TRBV12-2 with TRBJ1-3; D gene uncertain. Looked up from germline, CDR1 is SGHLS and CDR2 is HYDKME. The CDR3 has 13 amino acids. V was clipped by 2 bases and J by 0 bases, with 4 bases between them. CDR3 DNA, as far as it was read: TGTGCCAGCTCTCCATTTTCTGGAAATACGCTCTAT. The encoded protein is CASSPFSGNTLY. The entire CDR3 is CASSPFSGNTLYF.

This clone is classed as medium-sized. All gene names here are mouse names. From the germline J gene comes the end of the CDR3, since the read stops 1 residue before it. This chain links TRBV26 with TRBJ1-6; a possible D gene is TRBD1 (5 bases). TRBJ1-6 is treated as an ORF (open reading frame) with a function not yet certain. The length of the CDR3 is 13 residues. V gave up 4 bases and J gave up 8 bases, with 9 bases separating them. Germline loops: CDR1 KGHPV, CDR2 FQNQEV (reference sequence). CDR3 amino acids: CASSQGGDSPLYF. Incomplete CDR3 DNA: TGTGCCAGCAGTCAAGGAGGGGATTCGCCCCTCTAC.

This clone was picked up a small number of times. Gene names are the mouse ones. The missing CDR3 end, 1 residue past where the read stops, is filled in from the germline J gene. The J gene is TRBJ2-1, the V gene TRBV3; TRBD2 aligns across 10 bases. The CDR3 is made up of 15 amino acids. Germline CDR1 reads SNHLY; CDR2 reads FYNGKV (reference sequence). After removal of 4 bases from V and 3 bases from J, the junction contained 3 bases not matched to a gene. CDR3 amino acids: CASSSGLGVYAEQFF. The covered CDR3 bases are TGTGCCAGCAGCTCTGGACTGGGGGTCTATGCTGAGCAGTTC.

Turning to this clone: Genes and germline come from the mouse. The read finishes 1 residue shy of the CDR3 end, and the germline J gene is used to complete it. This chain joins TRBV1 and TRBJ2-4; TRBD2 agrees at 11 bases. From germline, CDR1 is NSQYPW and CDR2 LRSPGD (reference sequence). The V and J ends lost 3 bases and 8 bases, in that order; junction bases with no gene match: 4. This CDR3 region has 14 residues. CDR3 DNA, as far as it was read: TGCACCTGCAGTGCCTTGACTGGGGGGGTCACCTTGTAC. This translates into CTCSALTGGVTLY. The complete CDR3 reads CTCSALTGGVTLYF. The entire variable domain, with the rest obtained from reference TRBV1 and TRBJ2-4, is as follows: VTLLEQNPRWRLVPRGQAVNLRCILKNSQYPWMSWYQQDLQKQLQWLFTLRSPGDKEVKSLPGADYLATRVTDTELRLQVANMSQGRTLYCTCSALTGGVTLYFGAGTRLSVL.

This clone was observed a single time. Gene names and germline match the mouse. The CDR3 bases that were read are TGTGCAAGCAGCTCAGGGGATGCAAACTCCGACTACACC. It is translated as CASSSGDANSDYT. The whole CDR3 protein is CASSSGDANSDYTF. This chain joins TRBV16 and TRBJ1-2; a weak D match, TRBD1 (6 bases). The read ends 1 residue shy of where the CDR3 ends; the end is completed using the germline J gene. The CDR3 has 14 residues. The V gene lost 4 bases and the J gene lost 0 bases, with 9 bases spanning the gap. Germline assignment: CDR1 SGHSA and CDR2 FRNQAP. Full variable domain (missing parts from reference TRBV16 and TRBJ1-2): NAGVIQTPRHKVTGKGQEATLWCEPISGHSAVFWYRQTIVQGLEFLTYFRNQAPIDDSGMPKERFSAQMPNQSHSTLKIQSTQPQDSAVYLCASSSGDANSDYTFGSGTRLLVI.

Concerning this clone: The gene names given are mouse names. The CDR3 is cut off 1 residue early in the read; its end comes from the germline J gene. The rearrangement links TRBV13-2 to TRBJ2-5, with D perhaps matching TRBD2 (6 bases). This CDR3 contains 14 residues. The V gene's germline CDR1 is NNHNN and CDR2 SYGAGS (reference sequence). The V end lost 0 bases, the J end lost 5 bases, and 10 bases lay between the germline ends. Incomplete CDR3 DNA: TGTGCCAGCGGTGATGCAGAGACTGGAGACACCCAGTAC. Its translation is CASGDAETGDTQY. The CDR3 in its entirety is CASGDAETGDTQYF.

A remark on this clone: The genes and germline here are from mouse. The read stops 1 residue short of the end of the CDR3; the missing end is completed from the germline J gene. V usage is TRBV16 and J usage is TRBJ2-2, with unresolved D. Trimming removed 6 bases from V and 4 bases from J, with 3 bases in between. This CDR3 is built from 11 residues. In germline, CDR1 is SGHSA, CDR2 FRNQAP. CDR3 DNA, as far as it was read: TGTGCAAGCAGGTTCACCGGGCAGCTCTAC. It is translated as CASRFTGQLY. The complete CDR3 reads CASRFTGQLYF.

In its sample, this clone was seen a few times. The germline and genes are mouse ones. The sequenced fragment ends 1 residue before the CDR3 boundary, so the rest is inferred from the germline J gene. The V gene is TRBV26, the J gene TRBJ1-2, with a weak D call TRBD1 (5 bases). The CDR3 has 12 residues. V gave up 4 bases and J gave up 6 bases, with 9 bases separating them. Looked up from germline, CDR1 is KGHPV and CDR2 is FQNQEV (reference sequence). CDR3 protein: CASSREGPDYTF. Partial CDR3 DNA: TGTGCCAGCAGTCGGGAGGGACCCGACTACACC.